These 15 T cell receptor beta chains share one sample of origin, sequenced in a study of T cells in Graves' hyperthyroidism and ophthalmopathy. The CDR3 regions of TCR beta were amplified from RNA transcripts. Carried out on the TCR CDR3, a first-round RT-PCR used the HTBI primer set. From the multiplex PCR reads, TCRdb called clonotypes with MiXCR, one entry per CDR3 protein. Of some 500,000 distinct CDR3 sequences in the sample, about an eighth were seen once. Sequencing was performed on blood. The receptor set was obtained from a young woman with Graves' hyperthyroidism.

This clonotype has more than one count but fewer than ten. V is TRBV20-1 and J is TRBJ2-5, with D perhaps assigned TRBD1 or TRBD2 (5 bases each). This CDR3 is built from 16 residues. V was trimmed by 2 bases and J by 2 bases, leaving 18 bases between them. Per germline, CDR1 DFQATT and CDR2 SNEGSKA (reference sequence). The CDR3 spells CSARPRYGAGQETQYF. In nucleotides, the CDR3 is TGCAGTGCTAGACCCCGTTACGGGGCTGGGCAAGAGACCCAGTACTTC.

This clonotype was detected ten times or more. The J gene is TRBJ2-1, the V gene TRBV6-6; TRBD2 might be the D (6 bases). Looked up from germline, CDR1 is MNHNY and CDR2 is SVGAGI (reference sequence). There are 17 residues in the CDR3. Trimming cost V 0 bases and J 5 bases, with 17 bases left between them. In DNA, the CDR3 is TGTGCCAGCAGTTACTCCTCCTACGCACTAGCAGACAATGAGCAGTTCTTC. This codes for CASSYSSYALADNEQFF.

This clonotype was found many times. The chain couples TRBV28 to TRBJ1-2; no clear D. The CDR3 extends over 13 amino acids. The V gene lost 2 bases and the J gene lost 5 bases, with 9 bases spanning the gap. The germline gives CDR1 MDHEN, CDR2 SYDVKM. CDR3 protein: CASSLGNSYGYTF. CDR3 in DNA: TGTGCCAGCAGTTTAGGAAACAGTTATGGCTACACCTTC.

This clonotype was seen many times. The chain has TRBV7-3 and TRBJ2-3; 8 bases are a match to TRBD2. The junction had 5 bases not matched to a gene; V was cut back by 6 bases and J by 0 bases. The CDR3 covers 15 residues. CDR1 is SGHTA and CDR2 is FQGTGA in the germline V gene. CDR3 sequence (DNA): TGTGCCAGCAGGCCAGCTAGCGGGAGCACAGATACGCAGTATTTT. Translating it yields CASRPASGSTDTQYF.

The gene calls are TRBV10-3 and TRBJ2-6, with D perhaps matching TRBD2 (6 bases). The V end lost 0 bases, the J end lost 0 bases, and 15 bases lay between the germline ends. CDR1 is ENHRY and CDR2 is SYGVKD in the germline V gene. This CDR3 is 19 amino acids long. The CDR3 DNA reads as TGTGCCATCAGTGAGTCCTTTGCGGGACCCCTCTCTGGGGCCAACGTCCTGACTTTC. It encodes CAISESFAGPLSGANVLTF.

In this sample, this clonotype turned up many times. The chain employs TRBV24-1 and TRBJ2-7; the match to TRBD2 covers 7 bases. The CDR3 spans 13 residues. Germline-derived CDR1 and CDR2 are KGHDR and SFDVKD. V gave up 6 bases and J gave up 2 bases; unmatched junction bases: 3. This CDR3 reads CATSRGGPYEQYF. The CDR3, as DNA: TGTGCCACCAGTCGCGGGGGACCCTACGAGCAGTACTTC.

This clonotype was seen many times. The rearrangement uses TRBV18 and TRBJ2-7, with D perhaps TRBD1 (6 bases). Germline V gives CDR1 KGHSH, CDR2 LQKENI. This CDR3 comprises 12 residues. Trimming cost V 5 bases and J 4 bases, with 9 bases left between them. CDR3 residues: CASSVQGYEQYV. The CDR3 nucleotides read TGTGCCAGCTCAGTACAGGGTTACGAGCAGTACGTC.

This clonotype has at least ten counts. V and J are TRBV6-1 and TRBJ1-2; possible D gene TRBD1, 5 bases. Germline CDR1 and CDR2: MNHNS and SASEGT. With 7 bases removed from V and 0 bases from J, the gap between germline ends came to 21 bases. The CDR3 sequence is 17 residues long. CDR3 protein: CASNRRGGERANYGYTF. CDR3 sequence (DNA): TGTGCCAGCAATCGACGGGGGGGGGAAAGGGCTAACTATGGCTACACCTTC.

About this clonotype itself: A much larger clone lies a single base off, so this may be a read error. V is TRBV2 and J is TRBJ2-1; 7 bases are shared with TRBD2. The CDR3 loop spans 13 amino acids. Germline V CDR1 and CDR2: SNHLY, FYNNEI. CDR3 bases: TGTGCCAGTCACGGGAGGACCTACGATGAGCAGTTCTTC. Translating gives CASHGRTYDEQFF.

This clonotype was seen at least ten times. The chain carries TRBV27 and TRBJ2-3, with 8 nucleotides matching TRBD1. There are 14 residues in the CDR3. Unmatched junction bases numbered 6, after V lost 6 bases and J lost 4 bases. The germline V gene encodes CDR1 MNHEY and CDR2 SMNVEV (reference sequence). The CDR3 here is CASSPPGGADTQYF. The CDR3 nucleotides are TGTGCCAGCAGCCCCCCAGGGGGCGCAGATACGCAGTATTTT.

This clonotype was observed a few times. The rearrangement links TRBV20-1 to TRBJ2-7; 8 bases match TRBD1. CDR3 length equals 13 residues. CDR1 DFQATT and CDR2 SNEGSKA come from the germline V gene (reference sequence). V shed 5 bases, J shed 2 bases, and the junction held 5 bases outside the gene matches. CDR3: CSAGRTGTYEQYV. The CDR3 DNA reads TGCAGTGCTGGACGGACAGGGACCTACGAGCAGTACGTC.

This clonotype was recorded a few times. The rearrangement links TRBV7-9 to TRBJ2-7; unclear D gene. V was cut by 8 bases and J by 0 bases, with 11 bases left in between. CDR3 length: 13 amino acids. Per germline, CDR1 SEHNR and CDR2 FQNEAQ (reference sequence). This CDR3 reads CASCGGLSYEQYF. The CDR3 DNA reads as TGTGCCAGCTGCGGCGGCCTCTCCTACGAGCAGTACTTC.

This clonotype appeared many times. The rearrangement links TRBV7-2 to TRBJ1-1; 11 positions match TRBD1. The CDR3 covers 14 residues. Germline V CDR1 and CDR2: SGHTA, FQGNSA. V dropped 3 bases and J dropped 5; count of bases not matched to a gene: 2. The CDR3 here is CASSFGQGATEAFF. The CDR3 nucleotides are TGTGCCAGCAGCTTTGGACAGGGGGCGACTGAAGCTTTCTTT.

The sample holds many counts of this clonotype. The rearrangement joins TRBV24-1 to TRBJ1-3; D call uncertain. Trimming removed 10 bases from V and 4 bases from J, with 10 bases in between. Germline V gene lookup returns CDR1 KGHDR and CDR2 SFDVKD. The CDR3 is made up of 12 amino acids. Here the CDR3 reads CATRVSGNTIYF. The CDR3 nucleotides read TGTGCCACGAGGGTCTCAGGAAACACCATATATTTT.

This clonotype was detected many times. This chain connects TRBV30 to TRBJ1-3, with a tentative D call TRBD1 (6 bases). The length of the CDR3 is 14 residues. The ends were cut back, 4 bases at V and 1 base at J, with 11 bases in the middle. Germline V lookup: CDR1 GTSNPN, CDR2 SVGIG (reference sequence). For the CDR3, the DNA is TGTGCCTGGATCACAGGGTCGTCTGGAAACACCATATATTTT. As protein: CAWITGSSGNTIYF.